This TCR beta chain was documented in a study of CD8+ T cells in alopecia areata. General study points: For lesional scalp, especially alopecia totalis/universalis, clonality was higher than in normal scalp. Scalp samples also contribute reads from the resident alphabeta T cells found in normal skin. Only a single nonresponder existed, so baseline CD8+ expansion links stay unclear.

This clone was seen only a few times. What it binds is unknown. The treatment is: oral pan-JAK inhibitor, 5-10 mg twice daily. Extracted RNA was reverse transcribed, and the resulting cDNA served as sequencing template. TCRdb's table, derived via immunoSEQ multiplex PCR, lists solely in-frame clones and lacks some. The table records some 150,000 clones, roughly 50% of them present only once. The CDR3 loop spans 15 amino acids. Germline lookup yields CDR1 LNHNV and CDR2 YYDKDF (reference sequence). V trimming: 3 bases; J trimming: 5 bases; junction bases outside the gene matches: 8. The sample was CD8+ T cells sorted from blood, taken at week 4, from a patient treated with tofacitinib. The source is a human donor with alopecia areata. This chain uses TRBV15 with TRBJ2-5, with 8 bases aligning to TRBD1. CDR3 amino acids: CATSRAQGAAETQYF. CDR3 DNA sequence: TGTGCCACCAGCAGGGCCCAGGGGGCAGCGGAGACCCAGTACTTC.